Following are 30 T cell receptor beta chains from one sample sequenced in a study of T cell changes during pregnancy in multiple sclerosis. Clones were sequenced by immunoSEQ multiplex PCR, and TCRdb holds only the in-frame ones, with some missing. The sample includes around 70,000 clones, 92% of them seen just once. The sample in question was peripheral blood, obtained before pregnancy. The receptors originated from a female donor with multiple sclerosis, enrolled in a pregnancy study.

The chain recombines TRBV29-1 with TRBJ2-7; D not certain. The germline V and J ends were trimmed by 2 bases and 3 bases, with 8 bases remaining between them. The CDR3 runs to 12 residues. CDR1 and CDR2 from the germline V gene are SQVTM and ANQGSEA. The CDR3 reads CSVERGDYEQYF. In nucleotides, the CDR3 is TGCAGCGTTGAACGCGGAGACTACGAGCAGTACTTC.

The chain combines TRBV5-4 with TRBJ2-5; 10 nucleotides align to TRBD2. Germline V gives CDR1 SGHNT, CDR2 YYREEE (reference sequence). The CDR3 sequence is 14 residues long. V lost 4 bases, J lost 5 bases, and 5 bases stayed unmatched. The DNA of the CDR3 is TGTGCCAGCAGCCTAAAAGCGGGGGGGGAGACCCAGTACTTC. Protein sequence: CASSLKAGGETQYF.

For the CDR3, the DNA is TGTGCCAGCAGCCTGACCCGGGGTGAGCAGTTCTTC. Its translation: CASSLTRGEQFF. The V gene is TRBV11-3, the J gene TRBJ2-1, with D tentatively TRBD2 (5 bases). The V and J ends lost 5 bases and 9 bases respectively, with 11 bases between them. CDR3 length: 12 residues. Germline CDR1 is SGHNT and CDR2 is YENEEA.

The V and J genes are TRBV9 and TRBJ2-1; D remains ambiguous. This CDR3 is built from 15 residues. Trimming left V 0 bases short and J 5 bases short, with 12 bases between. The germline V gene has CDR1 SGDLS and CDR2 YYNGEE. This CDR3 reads CASSVGGPLNNEQFF. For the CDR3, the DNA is TGTGCCAGCAGCGTAGGTGGCCCCTTGAACAATGAGCAGTTCTTC.

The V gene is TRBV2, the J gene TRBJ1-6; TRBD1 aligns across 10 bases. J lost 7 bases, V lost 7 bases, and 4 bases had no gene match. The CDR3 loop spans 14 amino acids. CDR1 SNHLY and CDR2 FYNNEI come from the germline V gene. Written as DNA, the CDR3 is TGTGCCAGCAATCCGGGACAGGGGAATTCACCCCTCCACTTT. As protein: CASNPGQGNSPLHF.

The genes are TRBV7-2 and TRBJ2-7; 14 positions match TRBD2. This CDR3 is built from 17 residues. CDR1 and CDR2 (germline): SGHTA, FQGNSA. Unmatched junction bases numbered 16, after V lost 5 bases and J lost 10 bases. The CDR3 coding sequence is TGTGCCAGCAGCAGCCGGACAGGGGGACTAGCGGGAGAAAAACAGTACTTC. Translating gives CASSSRTGGLAGEKQYF.

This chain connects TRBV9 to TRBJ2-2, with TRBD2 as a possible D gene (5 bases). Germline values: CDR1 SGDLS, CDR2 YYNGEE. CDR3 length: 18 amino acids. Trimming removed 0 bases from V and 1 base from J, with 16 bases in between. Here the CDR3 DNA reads TGTGCCAGCAGCGTAGACTCTCTTCTAAGCGGGAACACCGGGGAGCTGTTTTTT. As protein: CASSVDSLLSGNTGELFF.

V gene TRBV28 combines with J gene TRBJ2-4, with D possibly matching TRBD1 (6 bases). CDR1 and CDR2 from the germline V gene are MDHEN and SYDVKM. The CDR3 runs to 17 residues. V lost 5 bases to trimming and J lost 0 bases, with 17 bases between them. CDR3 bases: TGTGCCAGCAGTCCCGGACAGTTCACTCTAGCCAAAAACATTCAGTACTTC. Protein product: CASSPGQFTLAKNIQYF.

The chain's CDR3 is CASGPERGVAYNEQFF. CDR3 DNA: TGTGCTAGTGGTCCCGAGCGGGGCGTGGCCTACAATGAGCAGTTCTTC. V and J are TRBV12-5 and TRBJ2-1; TRBD2 matches 7 bases. Germline CDR1 and CDR2: LGHNT and FRNRAP. This CDR3 spans 16 amino acids. V shed 5 bases, J shed 2 bases, and the junction held 9 bases outside the gene matches.

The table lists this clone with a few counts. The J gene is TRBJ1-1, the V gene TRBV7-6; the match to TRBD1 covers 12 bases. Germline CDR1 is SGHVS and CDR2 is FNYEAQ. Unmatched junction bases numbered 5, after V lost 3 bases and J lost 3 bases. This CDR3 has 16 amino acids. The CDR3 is CASSFRDRGPDTEAFF. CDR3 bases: TGTGCCAGCAGCTTCCGGGACAGGGGGCCGGACACTGAAGCTTTCTTT.

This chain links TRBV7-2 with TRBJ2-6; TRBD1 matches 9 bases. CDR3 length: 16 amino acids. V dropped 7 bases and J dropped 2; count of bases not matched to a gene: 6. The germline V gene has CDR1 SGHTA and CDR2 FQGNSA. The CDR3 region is CASTDRGGTGANVLTF. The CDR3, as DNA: TGTGCCAGCACAGACAGGGGGGGAACTGGGGCCAACGTCCTGACTTTC.

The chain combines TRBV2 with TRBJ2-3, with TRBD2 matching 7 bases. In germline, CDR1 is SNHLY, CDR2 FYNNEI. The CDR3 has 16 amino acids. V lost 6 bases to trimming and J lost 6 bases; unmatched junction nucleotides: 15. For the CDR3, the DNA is TGTGCCAGCAGGCCCTATTTGGCGGGAGTTGGCGATACGCAGTATTTT. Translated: CASRPYLAGVGDTQYF. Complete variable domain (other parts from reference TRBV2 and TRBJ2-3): EPEVTQTPSHQVTQMGQEVILRCVPISNHLYFYWYRQILGQKVEFLVSFYNNEISEKSEIFDDQFSVERPDGSNFTLKIRSTKLEDSAMYFCASRPYLAGVGDTQYFGPGTRLTVL.

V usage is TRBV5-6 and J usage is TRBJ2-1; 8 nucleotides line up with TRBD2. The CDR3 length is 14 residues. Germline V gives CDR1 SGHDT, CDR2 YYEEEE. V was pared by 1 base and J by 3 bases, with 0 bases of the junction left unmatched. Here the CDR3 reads CASSLTSGYNEQFF. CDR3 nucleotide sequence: TGTGCCAGCAGCTTGACTAGCGGCTACAATGAGCAGTTCTTC.

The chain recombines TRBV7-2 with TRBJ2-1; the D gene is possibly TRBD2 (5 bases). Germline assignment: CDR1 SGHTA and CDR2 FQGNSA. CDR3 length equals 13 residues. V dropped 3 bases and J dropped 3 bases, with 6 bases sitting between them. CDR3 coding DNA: TGTGCCAGCAGCTTTCGGGGCTACAATGAGCAGTTCTTC. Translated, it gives CASSFRGYNEQFF.

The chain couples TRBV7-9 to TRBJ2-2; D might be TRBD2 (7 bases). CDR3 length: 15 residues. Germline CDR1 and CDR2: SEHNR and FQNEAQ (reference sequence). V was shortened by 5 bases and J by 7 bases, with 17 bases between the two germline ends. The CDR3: CASSPTGAGDGELFF. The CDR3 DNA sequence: TGTGCCAGCAGCCCGACAGGCGCGGGGGACGGGGAGCTGTTTTTT.

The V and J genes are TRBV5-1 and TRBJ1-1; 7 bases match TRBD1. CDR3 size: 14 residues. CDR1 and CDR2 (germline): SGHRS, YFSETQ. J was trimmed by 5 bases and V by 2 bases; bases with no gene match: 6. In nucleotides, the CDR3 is TGCGCCAGCAGCTTACCAGGGGGAAGTACTGAAGCTTTCTTT. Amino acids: CASSLPGGSTEAFF.

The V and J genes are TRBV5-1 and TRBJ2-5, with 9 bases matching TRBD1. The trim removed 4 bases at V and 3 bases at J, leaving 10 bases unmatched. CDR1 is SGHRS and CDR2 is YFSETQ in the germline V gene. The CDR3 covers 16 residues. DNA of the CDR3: TGCGCCAGCAGCGTCCGGGACAGGGTTGGGAAAGAGACCCAGTACTTC. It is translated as CASSVRDRVGKETQYF.

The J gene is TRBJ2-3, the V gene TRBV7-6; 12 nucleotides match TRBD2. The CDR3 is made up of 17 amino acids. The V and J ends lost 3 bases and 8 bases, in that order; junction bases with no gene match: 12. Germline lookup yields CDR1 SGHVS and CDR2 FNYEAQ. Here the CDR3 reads CASSLGTSGSSGGTQYF. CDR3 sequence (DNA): TGTGCCAGCAGCTTGGGGACTAGCGGGTCGAGTGGAGGTACGCAGTATTTT.

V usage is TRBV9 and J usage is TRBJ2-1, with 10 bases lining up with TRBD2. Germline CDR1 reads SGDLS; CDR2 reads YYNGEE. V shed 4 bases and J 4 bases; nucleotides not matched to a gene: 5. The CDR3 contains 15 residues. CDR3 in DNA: TGTGCCAGCAGCTCACAGCGGGAGGGGTACAATGAGCAGTTCTTC. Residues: CASSSQREGYNEQFF.

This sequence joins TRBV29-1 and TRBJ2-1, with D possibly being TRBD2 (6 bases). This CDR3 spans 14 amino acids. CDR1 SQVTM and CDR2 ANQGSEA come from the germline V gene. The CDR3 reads CSGEEGDSYNEQFF. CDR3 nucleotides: TGCAGTGGAGAGGAGGGCGATTCCTACAATGAGCAGTTCTTC.

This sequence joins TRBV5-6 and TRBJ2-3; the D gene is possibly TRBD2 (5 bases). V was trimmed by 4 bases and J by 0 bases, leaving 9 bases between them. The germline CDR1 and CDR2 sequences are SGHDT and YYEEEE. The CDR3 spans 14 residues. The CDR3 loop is CASSPWTSTDTQYF. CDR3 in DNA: TGTGCCAGCAGCCCTTGGACTAGCACAGATACGCAGTATTTT.

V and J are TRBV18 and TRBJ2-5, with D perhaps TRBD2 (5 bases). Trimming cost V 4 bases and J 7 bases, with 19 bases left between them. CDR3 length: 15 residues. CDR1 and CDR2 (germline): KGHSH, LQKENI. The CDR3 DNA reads TGTGCCAGCTCACTGGACGAATCAACCCGGGGGACCCAGTACTTC. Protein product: CASSLDESTRGTQYF. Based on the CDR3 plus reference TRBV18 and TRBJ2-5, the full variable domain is NAGVMQNPRHLVRRRGQEARLRCSPMKGHSHVYWYRQLPEEGLKFMVYLQKENIIDESGMPKERFSAEFPKEGPSILRIQQVVRGDSAAYFCASSLDESTRGTQYFGPGTRLLVL.

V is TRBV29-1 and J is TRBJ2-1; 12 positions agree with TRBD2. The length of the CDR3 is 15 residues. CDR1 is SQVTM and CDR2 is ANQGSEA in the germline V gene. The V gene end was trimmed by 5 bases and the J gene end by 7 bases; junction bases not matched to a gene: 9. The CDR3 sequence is CSVPKTSGSINEQFF. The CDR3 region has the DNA TGCAGCGTTCCAAAGACTAGCGGGAGTATAAATGAGCAGTTCTTC.

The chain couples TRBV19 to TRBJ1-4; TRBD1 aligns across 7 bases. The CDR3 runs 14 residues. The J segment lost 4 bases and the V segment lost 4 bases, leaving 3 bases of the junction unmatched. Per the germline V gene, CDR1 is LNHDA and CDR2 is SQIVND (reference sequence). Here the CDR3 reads CASSRQGGNEKLFF. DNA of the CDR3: TGTGCCAGTAGTAGACAGGGCGGTAATGAAAAACTGTTTTTT.

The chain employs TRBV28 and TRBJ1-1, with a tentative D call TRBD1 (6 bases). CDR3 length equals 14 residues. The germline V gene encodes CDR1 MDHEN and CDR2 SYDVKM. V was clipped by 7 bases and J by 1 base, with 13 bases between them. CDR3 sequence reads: CASKRKQGNTEAFF. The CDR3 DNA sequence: TGTGCCAGCAAGAGAAAACAGGGGAACACTGAAGCTTTCTTT.

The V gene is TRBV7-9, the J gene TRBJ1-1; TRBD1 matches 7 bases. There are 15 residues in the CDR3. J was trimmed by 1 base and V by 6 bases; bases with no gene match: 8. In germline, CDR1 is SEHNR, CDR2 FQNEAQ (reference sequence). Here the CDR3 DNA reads TGTGCCAGCAGGTTCGGGACAGCCACGAACACTGAAGCTTTCTTT. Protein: CASRFGTATNTEAFF.

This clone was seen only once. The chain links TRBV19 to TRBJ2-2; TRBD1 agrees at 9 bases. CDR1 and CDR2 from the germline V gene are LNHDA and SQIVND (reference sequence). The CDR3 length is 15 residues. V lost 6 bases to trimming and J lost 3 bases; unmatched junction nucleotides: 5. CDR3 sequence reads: CASSRDREYTGELFF. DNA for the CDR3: TGTGCCAGTAGCCGGGACAGGGAATACACCGGGGAGCTGTTTTTT.

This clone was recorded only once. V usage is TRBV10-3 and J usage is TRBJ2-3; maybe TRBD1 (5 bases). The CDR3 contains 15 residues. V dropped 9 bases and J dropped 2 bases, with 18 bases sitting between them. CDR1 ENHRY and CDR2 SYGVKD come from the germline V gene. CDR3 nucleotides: TGTGCCATAGGGGCGGAACCCGGTGCCACAGATACGCAGTATTTT. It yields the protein CAIGAEPGATDTQYF.

CDR3 DNA sequence: TGTGCCAGCAAGGGACAGGGCGGCAATCAGCCCCAGCATTTT. Its translation is CASKGQGGNQPQHF. This chain joins TRBV28 and TRBJ1-5, with 9 bases lining up with TRBD1. V lost 7 bases to trimming and J lost 2 bases; unmatched junction nucleotides: 3. The germline V gene has CDR1 MDHEN and CDR2 SYDVKM. The CDR3 extends over 14 amino acids.

The CDR3 DNA reads TGCAGCGTGACAGGGGTTGGTGGCTACACCTTC. It codes for CSVTGVGGYTF. The rearrangement joins TRBV29-1 to TRBJ1-2; TRBD1 matches 8 bases. Trimming removed 6 bases from V and 7 bases from J; junction bases left unmatched: 4. The germline gives CDR1 SQVTM, CDR2 ANQGSEA. The CDR3 runs to 11 residues.